This TCR beta chain was found in a study of T cell repertoires in ileal Crohn's disease. Study overall: At surgery, 30% to 40% of patients smoked, with median disease duration 7.9 years. Surgery for a complication: stricturing in around 60%, penetrating in 39%. About half of patients got postoperative therapy: about ten thiopurines, over 15 anti-TNF.

The assay was immunoSEQ multiplex PCR, and TCRdb's table has in-frame clones only and misses some. The profile shows about 7,400 clones, around 74% of them singletons. Regarding time point: neoterminal ileum biopsy at postoperative endoscopy, about 6 months after surgery. Worth noting for this clone: At one of its ends the junction is not consistent with the germline gene, which may arise from a read error.

This clonotype was sampled from an adult with Crohn's disease. What was sequenced was ileal tissue.

CDR3 DNA sequence: TGTGCCACCAGTGAGTCGTTTAACGGGGGCTACACCTTC. It encodes CATSESFNGGYTF. This rearrangement joins TRBV10-3 to TRBJ1-2; D is ambiguous. Germline lookup yields CDR1 ENHRY and CDR2 SYGVKD. The CDR3 runs to 13 residues.